The next 8 T cell receptor beta chains were all read from a single sample in a study of blood T cell repertoires in COVID-19. Clones were sequenced by immunoSEQ multiplex PCR, and TCRdb holds only the in-frame ones, with some missing. There are 200,000 to 250,000 clones in the sample; 80% to 90% occur only once, and around 0.97% lies in the top ten. Material: peripheral blood. These receptors were obtained from a man in his forties with acute or convalescent COVID-19.

This sequence joins TRBV5-1 and TRBJ1-2; D unresolved. CDR1 SGHRS and CDR2 YFSETQ come from the germline V gene. This CDR3 is 13 amino acids long. V gave up 2 bases and J gave up 0 bases, with 5 bases separating them. This CDR3 is CASSFGSNYGYTF. Here the CDR3 DNA reads TGCGCCAGCAGCTTTGGCTCTAACTATGGCTACACCTTC.

The chain is built from TRBV18 and TRBJ2-3; 9 bases match TRBD1. The CDR3 loop spans 15 amino acids. V shed 2 bases and J 5 bases; nucleotides not matched to a gene: 5. Germline values: CDR1 KGHSH, CDR2 LQKENI. CDR3 protein: CASSPATGGQDTQYF. For the CDR3, the DNA is TGTGCCAGCTCACCAGCGACAGGGGGTCAAGATACGCAGTATTTT.

The genes are TRBV11-2 and TRBJ1-3; 8 bases fit TRBD1. Unmatched junction bases numbered 12, after V lost 5 bases and J lost 0 bases. The germline gives CDR1 SGHAT, CDR2 FQNNGV. The CDR3 has 18 residues. CDR3 region: CASSPRGGQAISGNTIYF. DNA of the CDR3: TGTGCCAGCAGCCCCCGCGGGGGACAGGCGATCTCTGGAAACACCATATATTTT. Full variable domain (missing parts from reference TRBV11-2 and TRBJ1-3): EAGVAQSPRYKIIEKRQSVAFWCNPISGHATLYWYQQILGQGPKLLIQFQNNGVVDDSQLPKDRFSAERLKGVDSTLKIQPAKLEDSAVYLCASSPRGGQAISGNTIYFGEGSWLTVV.

V is TRBV3-1 (or the pseudogene TRBV3-2) and J is TRBJ1-1, with D maybe TRBD1 (5 bases). The CDR3 covers 14 residues. V shed 4 bases and J shed 1 base, with 10 bases lying between them. Germline CDR1 and CDR2: LGHDT and YNNKEL (reference sequence). The CDR3 region is CASSPLGGNTEAFF. In nucleotides, the CDR3 is TGTGCCAGCAGCCCCCTCGGGGGGAACACTGAAGCTTTCTTT.

V usage is TRBV2 and J usage is TRBJ1-2, with TRBD1 as a possible D gene (5 bases). The germline V gene has CDR1 SNHLY and CDR2 FYNNEI. V lost 8 bases and J lost 3, with 10 bases in between. CDR3 length: 12 residues. The CDR3 coding sequence is TGTGCCAGCGGGGGGATTTACTATGGCTACACCTTC. It specifies CASGGIYYGYTF. Using reference TRBV2 and TRBJ1-2 for the parts outside the CDR3, the full variable domain is EPEVTQTPSHQVTQMGQEVILRCVPISNHLYFYWYRQILGQKVEFLVSFYNNEISEKSEIFDDQFSVERPDGSNFTLKIRSTKLEDSAMYFCASGGIYYGYTFGSGTRLTVV.

V is TRBV18 and J is TRBJ1-1; D ambiguous. Germline V gives CDR1 KGHSH, CDR2 LQKENI. The CDR3 sequence is 15 residues long. Between the trimmed V and J ends, which lost 5 bases and 2 bases, there was a span of 15 bases. Here the CDR3 DNA reads TGTGCCAGCTCAACATCCCCGGGAGCAAACACTGAAGCTTTCTTT. Residues: CASSTSPGANTEAFF. The full variable domain, completed using reference TRBV18 and TRBJ1-1, is NAGVMQNPRHLVRRRGQEARLRCSPMKGHSHVYWYRQLPEEGLKFMVYLQKENIIDESGMPKERFSAEFPKEGPSILRIQQVVRGDSAAYFCASSTSPGANTEAFFGQGTRLTVV.

This clone appeared a single time. The gene calls are TRBV5-1 and TRBJ2-7, with D possibly being TRBD2 (6 bases). V was cut by 0 bases and J by 0 bases, with 10 bases left in between. This CDR3 comprises 15 residues. Germline-derived CDR1 and CDR2 are SGHRS and YFSETQ. CDR3 residues: CASSLVMGGSYEQYF. The CDR3 region has the DNA TGCGCCAGCAGCTTGGTCATGGGGGGCTCCTACGAGCAGTACTTC.

J is TRBJ1-2 and V is TRBV19; 9 positions agree with TRBD1. Germline values: CDR1 LNHDA, CDR2 SQIVND (reference sequence). The CDR3 has 13 residues. Germline trimming cut 9 bases from V and 10 bases from J; bases unmatched to any gene: 12. CDR3 sequence: CASGPGQGVFYTF. For the CDR3, the DNA is TGTGCCAGCGGACCGGGACAGGGCGTATTCTACACCTTC.